The entry below describes one T cell receptor beta chain. Its antigen is currently unknown. TCRdb re-analyzed the 5' RACE reads; it lists each CDR3 protein once, without DNA. This table lists over 200,000 distinct CDR3 sequences. The sample is drawn from a study of monozygotic twins with inflammatory bowel disease. Study conclusions and caveats: Among the T cells, different subtypes could not be distinguished.

CDR1 KGHSH and CDR2 LQKENI come from the germline V gene. This CDR3 has 17 residues. This TCR came from a human donor with ulcerative colitis or Crohn's disease, or a healthy co-twin of an affected twin (not recorded which). The chain employs TRBV18 and TRBJ1-1. Sequenced input: blood. CDR3 in amino acids: CASSPALGTGVNTEAFF.